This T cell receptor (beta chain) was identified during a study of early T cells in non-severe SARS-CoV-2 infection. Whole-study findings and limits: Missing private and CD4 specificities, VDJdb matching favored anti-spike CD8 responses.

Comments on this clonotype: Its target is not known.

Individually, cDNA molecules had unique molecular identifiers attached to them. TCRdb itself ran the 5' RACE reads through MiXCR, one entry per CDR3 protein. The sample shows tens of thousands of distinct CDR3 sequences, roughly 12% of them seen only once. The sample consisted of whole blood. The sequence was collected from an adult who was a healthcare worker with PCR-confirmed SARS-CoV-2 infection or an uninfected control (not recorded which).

The CDR3 is CASSLVMGSYEQYF. In nucleotides, the CDR3 is TGTGCCAGCAGCTTGGTAATGGGGTCGTACGAGCAGTACTTC. This sequence joins TRBV5-5 and TRBJ2-7; D gene unclear. The CDR3 length is 14 residues. The V gene lost 0 bases and the J gene lost 4 bases, with 11 bases spanning the gap. Per the germline V gene, CDR1 is SGHKS and CDR2 is YYEKEE (reference sequence).